This TCR beta chain is drawn from a study of shared clonotypes between healthy human individuals. V lost 10 bases and J lost 1, with 7 bases in between. Germline V CDR1 and CDR2: SGHTA, FQGTGA. The CDR3 is 11 residues long. Some clones are missing from TCRdb's copy, which holds only in-frame ones; the method was immunoSEQ multiplex PCR. The top ten clones hold 0.37% of a sample with about 2.3 million clones, approximately 90% of them seen once. The chain recombines TRBV7-3 with TRBJ2-5; no reliable D call. Sequencing used naive CD4+ T cells from PBMCs. Subset described: CD45RA+ positively selected. The sequence was collected from a man aged 18 to 35 in good health. Some clones in this sample may be carry-over from other donors' samples. This chain's CDR3 is CATSAQETQYF. Written as DNA, the CDR3 is TGTGCCACCTCGGCCCAAGAGACCCAGTACTTC.